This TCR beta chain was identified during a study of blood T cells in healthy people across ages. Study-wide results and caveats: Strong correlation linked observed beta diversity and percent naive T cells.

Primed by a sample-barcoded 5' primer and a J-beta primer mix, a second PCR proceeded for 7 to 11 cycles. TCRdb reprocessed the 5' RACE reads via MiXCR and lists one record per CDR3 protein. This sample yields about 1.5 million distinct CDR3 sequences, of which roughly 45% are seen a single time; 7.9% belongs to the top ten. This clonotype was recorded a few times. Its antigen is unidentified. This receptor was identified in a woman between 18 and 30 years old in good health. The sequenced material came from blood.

CDR3 sequence (DNA): TGTGCCAGCAGCACTAGCGGAGTAAACAATGAGCAGTTCTTC. Translation: CASSTSGVNNEQFF. J is TRBJ2-1 and V is TRBV11-3; 8 bases match TRBD2. Losses at the gene ends were 5 bases for V and 5 bases for J; bases not matched to a gene: 5. This CDR3 has 14 amino acids. Germline CDR1 reads SGHNT; CDR2 reads YENEEA.